This T cell receptor (beta chain) was documented in a study of graft-versus-host responses after intestinal transplantation. Study information: Anti-thymocyte globulin served as induction for all recipients, who then took tacrolimus and steroids for three to four years.

Germline loops: CDR1 MDHEN, CDR2 SYDVKM. The V and J ends lost 6 bases and 11 bases respectively, with 17 bases between them. The CDR3 has 13 residues. Study observations and caveats: Early post-transplant HvG declines were associated with peak circulating GvH clone levels. The authors found GvH clones in recipient marrow, some appearing first in ileum or blood. High graft-versus-host to host-versus-graft T cell clonal ratios marked allografts of patients with graft-donor macrochimerism.

A word on this clone: Its antigen is unknown.

Here immunoSEQ multiplex PCR was the method, and the copy in TCRdb shows in-frame clones only, minus some. The sample consists of 90,000 to 100,000 clones, more than 70% of them appearing once. The chain recombines TRBV28 with TRBJ1-3; D possibly corresponds to TRBD1 (6 bases). This specimen consisted of PBMCs, obtained 255 days after intestinal transplant. The clonotype was recovered from a human patient who received an intestinal transplant, so some T cells may come from the graft donor. DNA for the CDR3: TGTGCCAGCAGACGGACAACAGGGAATCCCATATATTTT. Protein product: CASRRTTGNPIYF. Filled out from reference TRBV28 and TRBJ1-3, the complete variable domain reads DVKVTQSSRYLVKRTGEKVFLECVQDMDHENMFWYRQDPGLGLRLIYFSYDVKMKEKGDIPEGYSVSREKKERFSLILESASTNQTSMYLCASRRTTGNPIYFGEGSWLTVV.